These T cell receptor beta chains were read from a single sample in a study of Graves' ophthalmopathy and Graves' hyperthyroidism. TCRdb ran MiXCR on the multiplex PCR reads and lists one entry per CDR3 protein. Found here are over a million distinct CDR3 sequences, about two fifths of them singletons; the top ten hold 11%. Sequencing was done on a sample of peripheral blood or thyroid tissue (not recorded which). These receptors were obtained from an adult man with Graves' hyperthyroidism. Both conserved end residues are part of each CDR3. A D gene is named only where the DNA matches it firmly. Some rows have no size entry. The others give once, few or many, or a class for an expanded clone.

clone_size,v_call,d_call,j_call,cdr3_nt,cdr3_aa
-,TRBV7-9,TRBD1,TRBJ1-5,TGTGCCAGCAGCTTAAACGGACAGGGACAGAGCAATCAGCCCCAGCATTTT,CASSLNGQGQSNQPQHF
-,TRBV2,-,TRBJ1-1,TGTGCCAGCAAAGGGGTGATCGTTGGTAGTGAAGCTTTCTTT,CASKGVIVGSEAFF
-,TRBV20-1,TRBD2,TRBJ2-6,TGCAGTGCTAGAGAACCAACCGGGACTAGCGGGAGATACTCTGGGGCCAACGTCCTGACTTTC,CSAREPTGTSGRYSGANVLTF
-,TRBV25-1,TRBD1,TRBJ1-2,TGTGCCAGCAGAGGACAGGGGGCGCCCCCAGGTGGCTACACCTTC,CASRGQGAPPGGYTF
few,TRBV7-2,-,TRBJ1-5,TGTGCCAGCAGCTCTAGGGGGGGCGCCTATAATCAGCCCCAGCATTTT,CASSSRGGAYNQPQHF
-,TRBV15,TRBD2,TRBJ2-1,TGTGCCACCAGCATGGGACTATACCACAATGAGCAGTTCTTC,CATSMGLYHNEQFF
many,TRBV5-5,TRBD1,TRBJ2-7,TGTGCCAGCAGCTTGGCGGGACAGGGGTACTACGAGCAGTACTTC,CASSLAGQGYYEQYF
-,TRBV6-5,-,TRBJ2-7,TGTGCCAGCCGCTATCCTCGGGGGCAGGACTACGAGCAGTACTTC,CASRYPRGQDYEQYF
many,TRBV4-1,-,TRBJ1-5,TGCGCCAGCAGCCAAGAGTGGAGTCAGCCCCAGCATTTT,CASSQEWSQPQHF
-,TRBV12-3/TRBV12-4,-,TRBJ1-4,TGTGCCAGCAGCAAGGGACCAGCGGATGAAAAACTGTTTTTT,CASSKGPADEKLFF
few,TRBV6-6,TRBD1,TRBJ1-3,TGTGCCAGCAGACCACAGGGGGTCAACTCTGGAAACACCATATATTTT,CASRPQGVNSGNTIYF
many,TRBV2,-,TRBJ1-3,TGTGCCAGCAGCCGAGCGGGAACGGGAAACACCATATATTTT,CASSRAGTGNTIYF